The 32 T cell receptor beta chains listed next were all sequenced from one sample in a study of T cells after yellow fever vaccination. TCRdb independently ran MiXCR on the 5' RACE reads; one entry per CDR3 protein. The data contain about 320,000 distinct CDR3 sequences, 3.5% to 4.5% of them singletons. This specimen was PBMCs, taken 15 days after the yellow fever booster vaccination. The receptors stem from a man aged 18 to 35 who received the YFV17D yellow fever vaccine.

The genes are TRBV7-6 and TRBJ1-1; D is undetermined. Germline CDR1 is SGHVS and CDR2 is FNYEAQ. The CDR3 length is 14 residues. The ends were cut back, 5 bases at V and 3 bases at J, with 13 bases in the middle. The CDR3 protein is CASSPRAWDTEAFF. Here the CDR3 DNA reads TGTGCCAGCAGCCCCCGGGCCTGGGACACTGAAGCTTTCTTT. Drawing the rest from reference TRBV7-6 and TRBJ1-1, the complete variable domain is GAGVSQSPRYKVTKRGQDVALRCDPISGHVSLYWYRQALGQGPEFLTYFNYEAQQDKSGLPNDRFSAERPEGSISTLTIQRTEQRDSAMYRCASSPRAWDTEAFFGQGTRLTVV.

V usage is TRBV7-2 and J usage is TRBJ2-7, with 8 bases identical to TRBD1. After removal of 5 bases from V and 5 bases from J, the junction contained 11 bases not matched to a gene. CDR3 size: 15 residues. Germline loops: CDR1 SGHTA, CDR2 FQGNSA. Here the CDR3 DNA reads TGTGCCAGCAGCCGTAGGGGACAGGAACTCCACGAGCAGTACTTC. Translating it yields CASSRRGQELHEQYF.

J is TRBJ1-1 and V is TRBV18, with D unclear. The germline V gene has CDR1 KGHSH and CDR2 LQKENI. V dropped 6 bases and J dropped 7 bases, with 15 bases sitting between them. The CDR3 is 13 residues long. The CDR3 protein is CASSPSEGDEAFF. CDR3 in DNA: TGTGCCAGCTCCCCCTCAGAGGGCGATGAAGCTTTCTTT. The variable domain in full, completed from reference TRBV18 and TRBJ1-1, reads NAGVMQNPRHLVRRRGQEARLRCSPMKGHSHVYWYRQLPEEGLKFMVYLQKENIIDESGMPKERFSAEFPKEGPSILRIQQVVRGDSAAYFCASSPSEGDEAFFGQGTRLTVV.

In its sample, this clonotype was seen a few times. This sequence joins TRBV4-2 and TRBJ2-3, with unresolved D. V was clipped by 1 base and J by 2 bases, with 7 bases between them. CDR1 and CDR2 (germline): LGHNA, YNFKEQ. The CDR3 consists of 14 residues. Here the CDR3 DNA reads TGTGCCAGCAGCCAAGTCAGCGACACAGATACGCAGTATTTT. This gives the protein CASSQVSDTDTQYF.

The V gene is TRBV7-6, the J gene TRBJ1-2, with 9 bases matching TRBD1. The CDR3 consists of 15 residues. Per germline, CDR1 SGHVS and CDR2 FNYEAQ. With V trimmed by 5 bases and J by 2 bases, 6 bases remained unmatched. Here the CDR3 DNA reads TGTGCCAGCAGCAAGTTTGGGACAGGGAACTATGGCTACACCTTC. This encodes CASSKFGTGNYGYTF.

The chain links TRBV28 to TRBJ2-3; 8 positions agree with TRBD1. The CDR3 is made up of 14 amino acids. The ends lost 5 bases at V and 1 base at J; junction bases unmatched: 2. CDR1 is MDHEN, CDR2 SYDVKM, per germline. The chain's CDR3 is CASSQGAGTDTQYF. CDR3 bases: TGTGCCAGCAGTCAGGGGGCGGGCACAGATACGCAGTATTTT. The full variable domain, completed using reference TRBV28 and TRBJ2-3, is DVKVTQSSRYLVKRTGEKVFLECVQDMDHENMFWYRQDPGLGLRLIYFSYDVKMKEKGDIPEGYSVSREKKERFSLILESASTNQTSMYLCASSQGAGTDTQYFGPGTRLTVL.

This clonotype showed up just a few times. V is TRBV5-1 and J is TRBJ2-1, with TRBD1 matching 11 bases. Germline CDR1 and CDR2: SGHRS and YFSETQ. The CDR3 length is 16 residues. V was clipped by 2 bases and J by 8 bases; unmatched bases: 9. The CDR3 bases are TGCGCCAGCAGCTTTTCCGGGACAGGGGGAGGCCATGAGCAGTTCTTC. This translates into CASSFSGTGGGHEQFF.

This clonotype was observed a few times. The chain is built from TRBV7-6 and TRBJ2-6; D possibly matches TRBD1 or TRBD2 (6 bases each). The CDR3 totals 19 residues. Trimming cost V 3 bases and J 0 bases, with 18 bases left between them. Germline V gives CDR1 SGHVS, CDR2 FNYEAQ. CDR3 sequence: CASSFPPSGEDSGANVLTF. CDR3 coding DNA: TGTGCCAGCAGCTTCCCACCGTCAGGGGAGGACTCTGGGGCCAACGTCCTGACTTTC.

This clonotype was found a few times. This chain links TRBV5-6 with TRBJ1-5; D unresolved. The CDR3 has 16 residues. Germline CDR1 and CDR2: SGHDT and YYEEEE. The ends were cut back, 0 bases at V and 3 bases at J, with 13 bases in the middle. Here the CDR3 reads CASSLGPRLNNQPQHF. The CDR3 DNA reads TGTGCCAGCAGCTTGGGCCCCAGATTAAACAATCAGCCCCAGCATTTT.

This clonotype was detected only a few times. The CDR3 sequence: CASSLMNSGSLSPLHF. DNA of the CDR3: TGTGCCAGCAGCCTCATGAACTCGGGGAGTTTATCACCCCTCCACTTT. The rearrangement links TRBV2 to TRBJ1-6; D remains ambiguous. V lost 6 bases and J 10 bases, leaving 22 bases between the germline ends. The CDR3 runs to 16 residues. CDR1 is SNHLY and CDR2 is FYNNEI in the germline V gene.

This clonotype appeared a few times. This rearrangement joins TRBV20-1 to TRBJ2-1; unclear D gene. This CDR3 has 12 residues. Germline CDR1 reads DFQATT; CDR2 reads SNEGSKA (reference sequence). Deletions cut 3 bases from V and 3 bases from J, with 6 bases between. The CDR3 loop is CSASLDYNEQFF. The DNA of the CDR3 is TGCAGTGCTAGCTTGGACTACAATGAGCAGTTCTTC.

The chain uses TRBV4-3 and TRBJ1-3; tentative D call: TRBD1 (5 bases). Germline values: CDR1 LGHNA, CDR2 YSLEER. There are 18 residues in the CDR3. V lost 0 bases to trimming and J lost 0 bases, with 15 bases between them. The CDR3 is CASSQEAAGHFSGNTIYF. The CDR3 nucleotides are TGCGCCAGCAGCCAAGAAGCGGCCGGACACTTCTCTGGAAACACCATATATTTT.

This clonotype was recorded at least ten times. Here the CDR3 reads CASSRGREGYTF. In nucleotides, the CDR3 is TGCGCCAGCAGCCGGGGCCGTGAGGGCTACACCTTC. This sequence joins TRBV4-3 and TRBJ1-2; D is perhaps TRBD1 (5 bases). The germline V gene has CDR1 LGHNA and CDR2 YSLEER. Trimming left V 4 bases short and J 8 bases short, with 11 bases between. The CDR3 covers 12 residues.

In this sample, this clonotype turned up many times. The genes are TRBV4-3 and TRBJ2-1; D remains unclear. Trimming left V 3 bases short and J 5 bases short, with 14 bases between. CDR1 is LGHNA, CDR2 YSLEER, per germline. This CDR3 has 15 residues. Here the CDR3 DNA reads TGCGCCAGCAGCCATCGAAGGGATATGGACAATGAGCAGTTCTTC. The encoded protein is CASSHRRDMDNEQFF.

This clonotype was recorded at least ten times. J is TRBJ2-3 and V is TRBV7-9, with 8 bases that match TRBD2. Unmatched junction bases numbered 6, after V lost 10 bases and J lost 0 bases. The germline gives CDR1 SEHNR, CDR2 FQNEAQ (reference sequence). This CDR3 contains 14 residues. This chain's CDR3 is CAIERGSSTDTQYF. The CDR3 bases are TGTGCCATCGAGCGGGGGTCTAGCACAGATACGCAGTATTTT.

This clonotype was recorded at least ten times. The V and J genes are TRBV10-3 and TRBJ1-2; no clear D. There are 17 residues in the CDR3. The germline V and J ends were trimmed by 0 bases and 4 bases, with 18 bases remaining between them. Germline V lookup: CDR1 ENHRY, CDR2 SYGVKD. For the CDR3, the DNA is TGTGCCATCAGTGAGTCGACATCGAGAAACGGTGGCTATGGCTACACCTTC. It encodes CAISESTSRNGGYGYTF.

This clonotype showed up many times. The V call is TRBV5-1, the J call TRBJ1-2; D possibly corresponds to TRBD1 (5 bases). Germline assignment: CDR1 SGHRS and CDR2 YFSETQ. This CDR3 has 12 amino acids. V was trimmed by 7 bases and J by 6 bases, leaving 13 bases between them. CDR3 loop: CASSRTPDGYTF. CDR3 DNA: TGCGCCAGCTCGAGGACACCTGATGGCTACACCTTC.

This clonotype has at least ten counts. V gene TRBV27 combines with J gene TRBJ1-1; D is undetermined. This CDR3 region has 14 residues. The germline V and J ends were trimmed by 3 bases and 1 base, with 9 bases remaining between them. Germline V gene data show CDR1 as MNHEY and CDR2 as SMNVEV (reference sequence). The CDR3 loop is CASSLRRENTEAFF. CDR3 DNA: TGTGCCAGCAGTTTGCGGCGGGAGAACACTGAAGCTTTCTTT.

The sample holds a few counts of this clonotype. The chain couples TRBV18 to TRBJ1-6; D not certain. Germline CDR1 KGHSH, CDR2 LQKENI. The CDR3 is made up of 14 amino acids. V lost 2 bases and J lost 6, with 8 bases in between. CDR3 DNA sequence: TGTGCCAGCTCACCAGCATCGAGTAATTCACCCCTCCACTTT. Translated, it gives CASSPASSNSPLHF.

The chain is built from TRBV5-6 and TRBJ2-1, with D possibly matching TRBD1 (5 bases). Trimming left V 0 bases short and J 2 bases short, with 9 bases between. The CDR3 sequence is 15 residues long. Looked up from germline, CDR1 is SGHDT and CDR2 is YYEEEE. The CDR3 DNA reads as TGTGCCAGCAGCTTGGGGACAAGGCCCTACAATGAGCAGTTCTTC. Amino acids: CASSLGTRPYNEQFF.

In its sample, this clonotype was seen many times. DNA of the CDR3: TGCGCCAGCAGCACGACAGGGATGGAGACCCAGTACTTC. The encoded protein is CASSTTGMETQYF. The genes are TRBV5-1 and TRBJ2-5; 7 nucleotides match TRBD1. V dropped 4 bases and J dropped 5; count of bases not matched to a gene: 5. Germline V gene data show CDR1 as SGHRS and CDR2 as YFSETQ. The CDR3 extends over 13 amino acids.

V is TRBV9 and J is TRBJ2-7; 7 nucleotides align to TRBD2. CDR1 is SGDLS, CDR2 YYNGEE, per germline. This CDR3 contains 18 residues. Trimming cost V 4 bases and J 0 bases; bases outside gene matches: 16. CDR3 bases: TGTGCCAGCAGCCGTACCCCCGACTCCCGGACTAGCTCCTACGAGCAGTACTTC. Translated, it gives CASSRTPDSRTSSYEQYF.

This clonotype showed up many times. The V and J genes are TRBV4-3 and TRBJ2-7; the match to TRBD1 covers 10 bases. The CDR3 has 19 residues. V shed 0 bases, J shed 3 bases, and the junction held 14 bases outside the gene matches. Germline V lookup: CDR1 LGHNA, CDR2 YSLEER. CDR3 amino acids: CASSQDTTGGLVVGYEQYF. The CDR3 bases are TGCGCCAGCAGCCAAGATACGACAGGGGGCTTGGTTGTAGGCTACGAGCAGTACTTC.

V and J are TRBV30 and TRBJ2-1; the D is unclear. CDR1 GTSNPN and CDR2 SVGIG come from the germline V gene (reference sequence). Trimming cost V 0 bases and J 0 bases, with 12 bases left between them. CDR3 length equals 16 residues. The DNA of the CDR3 is TGTGCCTGGAGTGTGGGTTTACGTTCCTCCTACAATGAGCAGTTCTTC. The encoded protein is CAWSVGLRSSYNEQFF. Looking up the rest from reference TRBV30 and TRBJ2-1 gives the full variable domain: SQTIHQWPATLVQPVGSPLSLECTVEGTSNPNLYWYRQAAGRGLQLLFYSVGIGQISSEVPQNLSASRPQDRQFILSSKKLLLSDSGFYLCAWSVGLRSSYNEQFFGPGTRLTVL.

The J gene is TRBJ2-5, the V gene TRBV7-8; no clear D gene. This CDR3 contains 14 residues. In germline, CDR1 is SGHVS, CDR2 FQNEAQ. V lost 0 bases to trimming and J lost 1 base, with 6 bases between them. DNA for the CDR3: TGTGCCAGCAGCTTAGCCTCTACCCAAGAGACCCAGTACTTC. This encodes CASSLASTQETQYF. Full variable domain (missing parts from reference TRBV7-8 and TRBJ2-5): GAGVSQSPRYKVAKRGQDVALRCDPISGHVSLFWYQQALGQGPEFLTYFQNEAQLDKSGLPSDRFFAERPEGSVSTLKIQRTQQEDSAVYLCASSLASTQETQYFGPGTRLLVL.

The V gene is TRBV5-4, the J gene TRBJ2-3; 9 nucleotides align to TRBD2. This CDR3 is 15 amino acids long. CDR1 and CDR2 (germline): SGHNT, YYREEE (reference sequence). The V gene end was trimmed by 5 bases and the J gene end by 2 bases; junction bases not matched to a gene: 6. The DNA of the CDR3 is TGTGCCAGCAGTGATAGCGGGGGATCCACAGATACGCAGTATTTT. This gives the protein CASSDSGGSTDTQYF.

This clonotype showed up just a few times. CDR3 sequence: CASSPGRGGNTEAFF. CDR3 coding DNA: TGTGCCAGCAGCCCGGGCCGGGGCGGGAACACTGAAGCTTTCTTT. The rearrangement uses TRBV12-3 or TRBV12-4 and TRBJ1-1; possible D gene TRBD1, 5 bases. With 6 bases removed from V and 1 base from J, the gap between germline ends came to 15 bases. The CDR3 extends over 15 amino acids.

In this sample, this clonotype turned up many times. V is TRBV4-1 and J is TRBJ2-1, with 8 bases lining up with TRBD2. Germline V gene lookup returns CDR1 MGHRA and CDR2 YSYEKL. CDR3 size: 16 residues. V was pared by 3 bases and J by 5 bases, with 9 bases of the junction left unmatched. CDR3 nucleotide sequence: TGCGCCAGCAGCCAGCCGACGGGACTAGGAAACAATGAGCAGTTCTTC. It is translated as CASSQPTGLGNNEQFF.

The rearrangement uses TRBV6-2 or TRBV6-3 and TRBJ2-1; 8 bases align to TRBD1. The CDR3 loop spans 14 amino acids. V trimming: 8 bases; J trimming: 6 bases; junction bases outside the gene matches: 9. Germline lookup yields CDR1 MNHEY and CDR2 SVGEGT. CDR3 nucleotide sequence: TGTGCCAGCGTCCCCAGGGGGCCGTTCAATGAGCAGTTCTTC. Translated, it gives CASVPRGPFNEQFF.

This clonotype came up many times. The J gene is TRBJ2-1, the V gene TRBV20-1, with 8 bases identical to TRBD2. The CDR3 consists of 15 residues. The germline CDR1 and CDR2 sequences are DFQATT and SNEGSKA (reference sequence). Trimming removed 8 bases from V and 2 bases from J; junction bases left unmatched: 11. Here the CDR3 DNA reads TGCAGTCATCGGGAGGGGCGGGGTGCCTACAATGAGCAGTTCTTC. Translated, it gives CSHREGRGAYNEQFF.

The chain is built from TRBV12-3 or TRBV12-4 and TRBJ2-7; D assignment may be TRBD1 or TRBD2 (5 bases each). Trimming cost V 8 bases and J 5 bases, with 19 bases left between them. The CDR3 has 14 residues. The CDR3 here is CASGNWLGVDEQYF. The CDR3 nucleotides are TGTGCCAGCGGCAATTGGTTGGGGGTCGACGAGCAGTACTTC.

This clonotype came up many times. The chain combines TRBV20-1 with TRBJ2-7; TRBD2 is a possible D gene (6 bases). CDR3 length: 14 residues. Germline assignment: CDR1 DFQATT and CDR2 SNEGSKA (reference sequence). V shed 0 bases and J shed 3 bases, with 12 bases lying between them. CDR3 sequence (DNA): TGCAGTGCTAGAGATGTCGGGACTTACTACGAGCAGTACGTC. Its protein product is CSARDVGTYYEQYV.